Included here is one T cell receptor (beta chain) sequence, with context. Its antigen remains undetermined. No base qualities exist here, and no much larger clone lies one base off it. In Seattle, one collaborating source enrolled patients while the infection was active and tracked those patients longitudinally over the course of disease. The collaborating institutions used their own protocols to collect whole blood in K2EDTA tubes. Collaborator samples were shipped for TCRbeta analysis as frozen whole blood, isolated PBMCs, or DNA extracted from either sample type. For CDR1 and CDR2, the germline V gene lists MNHEY and SVGAGI. Trimmed from V: 8 bases; trimmed from J: 7 bases; junction bases lacking a gene match: 12. The CDR3, cysteine through phenylalanine, is 15 amino acids long. The entry retains the CDR3 DNA only, 45 bases that are in frame from base 1. This entry is derived from a study of blood T cell repertoires in COVID-19 (dated by TCRdb to the early 2020s). With regard to the full study: Samples from collaborators originated in the United States, Italy and Spain and spanned both the acute and convalescent phases of COVID-19. The prospective study material was composed of cDNA or gDNA derived from T cells, B-cell-depleted T cells, or PBMCs. The dataset comprised deeply sampled blood TCRbeta repertoires from subjects exposed to, actively infected with, or recovered from COVID-19. The repertoires were made available in a free public database intended to serve as a resource for research on the immune response to SARS-CoV-2. The samples were drawn from two sources: the first 160 participants of the ongoing ImmuneRACE study, and 1,200 or so subjects contributed by 6 global collaborators. The sample metadata nearly always contained a de-identified subject ID, COVID-19 status, age in years and sex. Where available, HLA class I and class II types were obtained from metadata supplied by the sample provider rather than from assay-based typing.

TCRbeta CDR3 regions were amplified from genomic DNA using the immunoSEQ Assay, a bias-controlled multiplex PCR. The study's own analysis went as follows. The number of nucleated cells in each sample was estimated by amplification of reference gene primers within the assay. To quantify the absolute abundance of each unique TCRbeta CDR3 rearrangement, sequence reads were collapsed and filtered. For each sample, productive Simpson clonality was calculated as the square root of Simpson's diversity index over productive rearrangements. Held by TCRdb, this immuneACCESS table contains in-frame sequences only and omits some clones. Under half of the omission traces to an unresolved V gene where checked; the cause of the rest is unknown. V and J calls and clone size come straight from that table; D and trimming were deduced from the DNA. A total of under 200,000 clones appear in this sample, roughly 89% of them only once. The ten largest clones add up to about a tenth of the sample.

Paper-wide results and their limitations: How much clinical and demographic metadata was included differed by source and by participant, and the metadata was provided uncurated.

Recombination joined TRBV6-5 with TRBJ2-5, with 11 bases in between that match TRBD2. The sample consisted of peripheral blood. The TCR originated in a woman aged 70 to 79 with COVID-19, enrolled during active disease. The sequenced DNA is TGTGCCAGCCTTCATAGCGGGGGGGCCGTCGGGACCCAGTACTTC. Its protein reads: CASLHSGGAVGTQYF.